This note documents a single TCR beta chain sequence. The sample originates from a study of long-term antiretroviral therapy in people with HIV. An immunoSEQ assay, version v3.0, was performed at survey level. Repertoires were generated with immunoSEQ multiplex PCR, while TCRdb's copy carries only in-frame clones and drops some. The sample lists 25,000 to 35,000 clones, over 80% seen once, with 9.5% to 10% in the top ten. This CDR3 contains 12 residues. V trimming: 6 bases; J trimming: 8 bases; junction bases outside the gene matches: 4. The germline V gene has CDR1 MDHEN and CDR2 SYDVKM. This sequence joins TRBV28 and TRBJ1-2; TRBD1 aligns across 9 bases. The starting material was unsorted PBMCs, obtained about 2.7 years after starting antiretroviral therapy. The receptor was derived from a young man with HIV. CDR3 nucleotide sequence: TGTGCCAGCAGCGGGACAGGGAGAGGCTACACCTTC. This gives the protein CASSGTGRGYTF.